One and the same sample provided the 10 T cell receptor beta chains below, sequenced in a study of blood T cell repertoires in COVID-19 (TCRdb year 2020). Libraries were built with the immunoSEQ multiplex PCR assay. As stored in TCRdb, this immuneACCESS dataset retains in-frame rearrangements with V and J assigned. A fraction of the clones does not appear; measured against another copy, unresolved V genes explain less than half of the discrepancy, and the remainder lacks a known reason. Present in this sample are around 480,000 clones, approximately 88% of which were seen just once. Roughly an eighth of the sample is taken by the ten largest. Input material: peripheral blood. The receptor set was obtained from a woman aged 45-65 years with COVID-19, enrolled during active disease.

CDR3 amino acids: CASSIGLNRGNTEAFF. The CDR3, as DNA: TGCGCCAGCAGTATAGGGTTGAACAGGGGGAACACTGAAGCTTTCTTT. This chain uses TRBV5-1 with TRBJ1-1; the match to TRBD1 covers 7 bases. CDR3 length equals 16 residues. V was clipped by 5 bases and J by 1 base; unmatched bases: 11. Germline values: CDR1 SGHRS, CDR2 YFSETQ.

This clone was seen only once. The chain links TRBV28 to TRBJ2-3, with TRBD1 matching over 7 bases. Germline CDR1 reads MDHEN; CDR2 reads SYDVKM. The CDR3 loop spans 15 amino acids. Trimming at V came to 0 bases and at J to 5 bases, leaving 5 bases not matched to a gene. The CDR3 DNA sequence: TGTGCCAGCAGTTTATGGAGGGACAGTAAAGATACGCAGTATTTT. Translating gives CASSLWRDSKDTQYF. Variable domain in full (rest from reference TRBV28 and TRBJ2-3): DVKVTQSSRYLVKRTGEKVFLECVQDMDHENMFWYRQDPGLGLRLIYFSYDVKMKEKGDIPEGYSVSREKKERFSLILESASTNQTSMYLCASSLWRDSKDTQYFGPGTRLTVL.

The CDR3 is CSVESLENGYTF. The DNA of the CDR3 is TGCAGCGTTGAATCCCTCGAGAATGGCTACACCTTC. The chain joins TRBV29-1 to TRBJ1-2, with D uncertain. The CDR3 is 12 amino acids. Between the trimmed V and J ends, which lost 2 bases and 6 bases, there was a span of 10 bases. The germline gives CDR1 SQVTM, CDR2 ANQGSEA.

The chain joins TRBV5-5 to TRBJ2-7; TRBD1 agrees at 9 bases. This CDR3 region has 16 residues. The germline gives CDR1 SGHKS, CDR2 YYEKEE (reference sequence). Trimming took 2 bases from V and 4 from J; bases not matched to a gene: 10. The CDR3 region has the DNA TGTGCCAGCAGCTTTTCGGCAGGACAGGGGTCTTACGAGCAGTACTTC. Its translation is CASSFSAGQGSYEQYF.

This clone is a singleton in its sample. The chain is built from TRBV20-1 and TRBJ2-7, with D possibly TRBD2 on 7 matching bases. This CDR3 has 15 residues. CDR1 is DFQATT, CDR2 SNEGSKA, per germline (reference sequence). The germline V and J ends were trimmed by 3 bases and 0 bases, with 15 bases remaining between them. The CDR3 DNA follows: TGCAGTGCTAGTTACGGGGGGCACAGCTCCTACGAGCAGTACTTC. The encoded protein is CSASYGGHSSYEQYF.

This chain links TRBV4-2 with TRBJ2-2, with 14 bases aligning to TRBD2. Per the germline V gene, CDR1 is LGHNA and CDR2 is YNFKEQ. J gave up 7 bases and V 4 bases, and 8 bases lay outside the gene matches. The CDR3 length is 17 residues. CDR3 in amino acids: CASSRENGLAGGGELFF. CDR3 in DNA: TGTGCCAGCAGCCGAGAAAACGGACTAGCGGGGGGCGGGGAGCTGTTTTTT.

A single count supports this clone. This chain uses TRBV6-5 with TRBJ2-3; 14 nucleotides line up with TRBD2. Germline CDR1 is MNHEY and CDR2 is SVGAGI. This CDR3 spans 16 amino acids. V lost 2 bases, J lost 9 bases, and 7 bases stayed unmatched. The CDR3 loop reads CASSYGATSGGGTQYF. The CDR3 coding sequence is TGTGCCAGCAGTTACGGAGCGACTAGCGGGGGGGGGACGCAGTATTTT.

As for this clone: A much more abundant neighbour one base away suggests this may be a read error. Distinct nucleotide sequences in the sample also encode this CDR3. The chain uses TRBV5-5 and TRBJ1-1; D unclear. The V end was cut by 2 bases, the J end by 1 base, with 6 bases between. The CDR3 is 13 residues long. In germline, CDR1 is SGHKS, CDR2 YYEKEE (reference sequence). The CDR3 is CASSFTGNTEAFF. The CDR3 DNA reads TGTGCCAGCAGCTTTACGGGGAACACTGAAGCTTTCTTT.

This clone was observed once. V gene TRBV3-1 (or the pseudogene TRBV3-2) combines with J gene TRBJ2-6; weak D call: TRBD2 (7 bases). Trimming cost V 4 bases and J 2 bases, with 12 bases left between them. This CDR3 is 16 amino acids long. The germline gives CDR1 LGHDT, CDR2 YNNKEL (reference sequence). CDR3 bases: TGTGCCAGCAGCCTCCGGGGGGCCCCTGGGGCCAACGTCCTGACTTTC. It is translated as CASSLRGAPGANVLTF.

The V and J genes are TRBV5-1 and TRBJ2-3; 8 nucleotides line up with TRBD2. The germline V gene encodes CDR1 SGHRS and CDR2 YFSETQ. The V segment lost 3 bases and the J segment 2 bases; nucleotides outside the gene matches: 8. CDR3 length: 16 residues. The CDR3 region is CASSWGTSRDTDTQYF. CDR3 nucleotides: TGCGCCAGCAGCTGGGGGACTAGTCGAGACACAGATACGCAGTATTTT. The whole variable domain, remainder taken from reference TRBV5-1 and TRBJ2-3, is KAGVTQTPRYLIKTRGQQVTLSCSPISGHRSVSWYQQTPGQGLQFLFEYFSETQRNKGNFPGRFSGRQFSNSRSEMNVSTLELGDSALYLCASSWGTSRDTDTQYFGPGTRLTVL.